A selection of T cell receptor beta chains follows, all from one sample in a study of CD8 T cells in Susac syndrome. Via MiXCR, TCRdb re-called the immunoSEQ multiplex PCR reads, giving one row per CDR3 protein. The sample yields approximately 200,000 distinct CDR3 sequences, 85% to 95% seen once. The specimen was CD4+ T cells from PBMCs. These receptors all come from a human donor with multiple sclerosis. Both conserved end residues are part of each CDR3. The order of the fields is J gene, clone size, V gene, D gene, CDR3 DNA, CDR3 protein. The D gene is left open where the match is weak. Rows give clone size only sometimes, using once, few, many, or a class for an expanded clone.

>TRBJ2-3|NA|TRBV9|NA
TGTGCCAGCAGCGTAGGGATTCGGCAGGGACTCACAGATACGCAGTATTTT
CASSVGIRQGLTDTQYF
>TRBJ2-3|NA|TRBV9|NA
TGTGCCAGCAATGGTGGGTGGAGCACAGATACGCAGTATTTT
CASNGGWSTDTQYF
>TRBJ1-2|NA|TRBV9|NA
TGTGCCAGCAGCGCAACACAGGCCCAATATGGCTACACCTTC
CASSATQAQYGYTF
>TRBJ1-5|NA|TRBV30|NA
TGTGCCTGGAGTTTACCACCCTACAAGCCCCAGCATTTT
CAWSLPPYKPQHF
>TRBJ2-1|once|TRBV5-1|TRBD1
TGCGCCAGCAGGCCGACAGGGTCGGTTGTGAATGAGCAGTTCTTC
CASRPTGSVVNEQFF
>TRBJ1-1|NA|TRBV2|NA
TGTGCCAGCAATGGGGGAGTAGGCGCTTTCTTT
CASNGGVGAFF
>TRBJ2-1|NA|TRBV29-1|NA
TGCAGCGTTGATCGTCGTCCCCCCCCGGTTAATGAGCAGTTCTTC
CSVDRRPPPVNEQFF
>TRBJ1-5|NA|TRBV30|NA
TGTGCCTGGAGTCGGATCGGTGGCAATCAGCCCCAGCATTTT
CAWSRIGGNQPQHF
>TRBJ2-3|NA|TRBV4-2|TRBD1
TGTGCCAGCAGCCCAAACAGGGGTACAGATACGCAGTATTTT
CASSPNRGTDTQYF
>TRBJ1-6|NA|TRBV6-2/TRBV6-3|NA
TGTGCCAGCGGGGGTGGGGGGGCACCCCTCCACTTT
CASGGGGAPLHF
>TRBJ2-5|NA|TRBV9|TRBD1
TGTGCCAGCAGCGTTTCTTCACAGGGGGTTTCGGGGACCCAGTACTTC
CASSVSSQGVSGTQYF
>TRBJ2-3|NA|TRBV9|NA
TGTGCCAGCAGCGTGGGACTGCCCACAGATACGCAGTATTTT
CASSVGLPTDTQYF
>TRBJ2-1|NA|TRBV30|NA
TGTGCCTGGGGGGGACGGAGGCAGTTCTTC
CAWGGRRQFF
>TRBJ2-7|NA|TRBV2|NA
TGTGCCAGCAGGCGCCTCAGTTCAGGGGCTGACGAGCAGTACTTC
CASRRLSSGADEQYF
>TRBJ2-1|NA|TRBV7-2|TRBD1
TGTGCCAGCAGCCCACTCGGACAGGGTTGGTTCTTC
CASSPLGQGWFF
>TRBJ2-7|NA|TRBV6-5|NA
TGTGCCAGCAGTTACTCGGGGTACCAGGACCCCTACGAGCAGTACTTC
CASSYSGYQDPYEQYF
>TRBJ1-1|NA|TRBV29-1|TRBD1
TGCAGCGCACAAAGAGAGGGACAGGCTGTAAACACTGAAGCTTTCTTT
CSAQREGQAVNTEAFF
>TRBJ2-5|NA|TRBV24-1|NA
TGTGCCACCAGTGATTCCCTCACCCAGTACTTC
CATSDSLTQYF
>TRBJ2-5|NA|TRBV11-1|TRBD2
TGTGCCAGCAGCTTTGGGCCTAGCGGCGAGACCCAGTACTTC
CASSFGPSGETQYF
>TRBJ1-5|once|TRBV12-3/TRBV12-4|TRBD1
TGTGCCAGCGTGAGACAGGGCGGGGAGCCCCAGCATTTT
CASVRQGGEPQHF
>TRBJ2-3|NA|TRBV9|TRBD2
TGTGCCAGCAGCGTAGACGGCGGGGGGACCCCAGATACGCAGTATTTT
CASSVDGGGTPDTQYF
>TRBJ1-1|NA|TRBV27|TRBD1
TGTGCCAGCGGACAGGGATTGGGTACTGAAGCTTTCTTT
CASGQGLGTEAFF
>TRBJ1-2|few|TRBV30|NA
TGTGCCTGGAGTGTACAGGCGACGTACGGCTACACCTTC
CAWSVQATYGYTF
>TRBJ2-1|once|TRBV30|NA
TGTGCCTGGACTGACGGAGTCCCCTACAATGAGCAGTTCTTC
CAWTDGVPYNEQFF
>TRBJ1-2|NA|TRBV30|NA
TGTGCCTGGAGTGTAGGCGGGGGTATGAGCTACACCTTC
CAWSVGGGMSYTF
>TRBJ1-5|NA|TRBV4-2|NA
TGTGCCAGCAGCCAAGTCGACAATCAGCCCCAGCATTTT
CASSQVDNQPQHF
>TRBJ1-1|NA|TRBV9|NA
TGTGCCAGCAGCGTAGGTGAAGGGGTGGCTTTCTTT
CASSVGEGVAFF
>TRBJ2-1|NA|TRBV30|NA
TGTGCCTGGAGTCTTCAGGGCAATGAGCAGTTCTTC
CAWSLQGNEQFF
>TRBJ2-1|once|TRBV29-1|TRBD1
TGCAGCACCGGACAGGTCAGGGATGAGCAGTTCTTC
CSTGQVRDEQFF
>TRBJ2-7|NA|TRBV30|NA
TGTGCCTGCACTGGACCTCTCGCCTACGAGCAGTACTTC
CACTGPLAYEQYF
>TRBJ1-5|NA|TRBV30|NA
TGTGCCTGGGGGAGAAATAGCAATCAGCCCCAGCATTTT
CAWGRNSNQPQHF
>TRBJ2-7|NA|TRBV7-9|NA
TGTGCCAGCAGCAGTCGCACACAGATCTACGAGCAGTACTTC
CASSSRTQIYEQYF
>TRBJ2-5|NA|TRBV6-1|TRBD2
TGTGCCAGCCCTCGGGAGGAGCGGGCGACCTCCGGGGAGACCCAGTACTTC
CASPREERATSGETQYF
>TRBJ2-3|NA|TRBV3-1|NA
TGTGCCAGCAGCCAAAACCTGTTAGGCACAGATACGCAGTATTTT
CASSQNLLGTDTQYF
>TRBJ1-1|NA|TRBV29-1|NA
TGCAGCGTCGGAGGGGTCACAGGGCACATGAACACTGAAGCTTTCTTT
CSVGGVTGHMNTEAFF
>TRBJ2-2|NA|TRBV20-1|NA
TGCAGTGCTCCTACCCCAGGGATTAACGGGGAGCTGTTTTTT
CSAPTPGINGELFF
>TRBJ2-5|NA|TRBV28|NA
TGTGCCAGCAGCCCTCAGGGGAGGAGTTCGAAGGAGACCCAGTACTTC
CASSPQGRSSKETQYF
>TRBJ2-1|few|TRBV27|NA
TGTGCCAGCAGCGGATGGGGCAATGAGCAGTTCTTC
CASSGWGNEQFF
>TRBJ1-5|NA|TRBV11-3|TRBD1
TGTGCCAGCAGCTTAGGGGGAGGGGGCTACTACCAGCCCCAGCATTTT
CASSLGGGGYYQPQHF
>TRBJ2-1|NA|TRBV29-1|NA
TGCAGCGTTGAAGGGGCGGCAAAGAAGTCCTACAATGAGCAGTTCTTC
CSVEGAAKKSYNEQFF
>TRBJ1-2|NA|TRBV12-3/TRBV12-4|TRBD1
TGTGCCAGCAGTTCTTCTTCGGGACAGATATATGGCTACACCTTC
CASSSSSGQIYGYTF
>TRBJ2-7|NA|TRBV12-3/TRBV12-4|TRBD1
TGTGCCAGCAGACAAACCGGGACAGGATATTACGAGCAGTACTTC
CASRQTGTGYYEQYF
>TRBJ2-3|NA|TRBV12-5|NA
TGTGCTAGTGGGAGACTTGAAGGGGATACGCAGTATTTT
CASGRLEGDTQYF
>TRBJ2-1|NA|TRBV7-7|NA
TGTGCTAGCAGCTTGGAAGCCTGGCGGGAGCAGTTCTTC
CASSLEAWREQFF
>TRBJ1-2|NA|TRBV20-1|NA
TGCAGTGCTAGACAGCAAGGGACGGACTACTATGGCTACACCTTC
CSARQQGTDYYGYTF
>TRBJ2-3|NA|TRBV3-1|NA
TGTGCCAGCAGCCAAGCCGGACTCCTAGGTATACAGATGGCGCAGTATTTT
CASSQAGLLGIQMAQYF
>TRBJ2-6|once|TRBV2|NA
TGTGCCAGCTTCTACTCTGGGGCCAACGTCCTGACTTTC
CASFYSGANVLTF
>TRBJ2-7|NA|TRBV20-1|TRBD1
TGCAGTGCTCCCGGGACAGGGACCTACGAGCAGTACTTC
CSAPGTGTYEQYF
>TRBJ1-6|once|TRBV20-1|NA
TGCAGTGCTAAGGGTCCCCGCTCCTATAATTCACCCCTCCACTTT
CSAKGPRSYNSPLHF
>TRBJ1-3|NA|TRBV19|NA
TGTGCCACCACCTGGACAGCTAATCCGTCTGGAAACACCATATATTTT
CATTWTANPSGNTIYF
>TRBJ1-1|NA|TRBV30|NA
TGTGCTGCGACCCCAGCTGGGTATCCTGAAGCTTTCTTT
CAATPAGYPEAFF
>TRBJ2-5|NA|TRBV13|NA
TGTGCCAGCAGCGGGGGGGCCGAAGAGACCCAGTACTTC
CASSGGAEETQYF
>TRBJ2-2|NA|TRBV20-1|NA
TGCAGTGCTGAGCCAGGGGGGGACACCGGGGAGCTGTTTTTT
CSAEPGGDTGELFF
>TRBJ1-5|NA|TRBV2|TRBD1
TGTGCCAGCAGTAACCGGGACAGTAAGCCCCAGCATTTT
CASSNRDSKPQHF
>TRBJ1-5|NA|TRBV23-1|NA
TGCGCCAGCAGTCAATCGAGGCAGGTCTATCAGCCCCAGCATTTT
CASSQSRQVYQPQHF
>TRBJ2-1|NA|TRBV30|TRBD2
TGTGCCTGGGCTAGCGGGAAGCAGTTCTTC
CAWASGKQFF
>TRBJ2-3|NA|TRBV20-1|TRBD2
TGCAGTGCTGAGGGTAGCGGGGGGGACGCAGATACGCAGTATTTT
CSAEGSGGDADTQYF
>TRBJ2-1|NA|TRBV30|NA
TGTGCCTGGAGTCCGGGGGCGGGTGAGCAGTTCTTC
CAWSPGAGEQFF
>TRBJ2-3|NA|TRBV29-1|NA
TGCAGCGTGGGGGACTCCCTCACGCAGTATTTT
CSVGDSLTQYF